This T cell receptor (beta chain) originates from a study of blood T cells in healthy people across ages. This clonotype was detected a few times. The junction had 5 bases not matched to a gene; V was cut back by 3 bases and J by 1 base. The CDR3 spans 16 residues. Germline CDR1 and CDR2: SGHVS and FQNEAQ. The authors isolated at least 7 million PBMCs per sample. Through a sample-barcoded 5' primer and a J-beta primer mix, a second PCR was run for about 7 to 12 cycles. TCRdb re-analysed the 5' RACE reads in MiXCR, keeping a single row per CDR3 protein. The sample lists over 600,000 distinct CDR3 sequences, roughly 21% seen once, with under 4% in the top ten.

The chain carries TRBV7-8 and TRBJ2-3, with 9 bases identical to TRBD2. This sequence was found in a man aged 70-80 years in good health. Sequencing was performed on blood. For the CDR3, the DNA is TGTGCCAGCAGCTTTGAGGCTAGCGGGGGCACAGATACGCAGTATTTT. Its translation: CASSFEASGGTDTQYF.